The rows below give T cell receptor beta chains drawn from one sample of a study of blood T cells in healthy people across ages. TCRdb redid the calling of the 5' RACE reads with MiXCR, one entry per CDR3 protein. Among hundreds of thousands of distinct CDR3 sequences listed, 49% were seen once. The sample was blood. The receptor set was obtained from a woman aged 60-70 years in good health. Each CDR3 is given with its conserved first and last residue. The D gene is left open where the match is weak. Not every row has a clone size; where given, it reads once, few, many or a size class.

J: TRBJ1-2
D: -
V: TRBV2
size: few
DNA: TGTGCCAGCAGGGAAAGGGATTATGGCTACACCTTC
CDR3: CASRERDYGYTF

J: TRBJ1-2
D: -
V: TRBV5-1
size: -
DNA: TGCGCCAGCAGCCCTGTAGGGGCAGGTCTGGTTGGCTACACCTTC
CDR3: CASSPVGAGLVGYTF

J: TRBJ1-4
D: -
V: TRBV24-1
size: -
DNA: TGTGCCACCAGTGACCCAGGGGTGGGTGAAAAACTGTTTTTT
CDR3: CATSDPGVGEKLFF

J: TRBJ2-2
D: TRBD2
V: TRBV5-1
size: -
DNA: TGCGCCAGCAGCAACGGGACTAGCGGGAGCAAGCTGTTTTTT
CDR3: CASSNGTSGSKLFF

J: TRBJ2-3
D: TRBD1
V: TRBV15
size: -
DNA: TGTGCCACCAGCAGACCCGGACAGGGCTCGGATACGCAGTATTTT
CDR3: CATSRPGQGSDTQYF

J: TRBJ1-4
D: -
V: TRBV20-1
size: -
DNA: TGCAGTGCTAGATCCCCCCGGGAATTCAATGAAAAACTGTTTTTT
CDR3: CSARSPREFNEKLFF

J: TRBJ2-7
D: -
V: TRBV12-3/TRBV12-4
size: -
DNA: TGTGCCAGTGGCGGGACAACGCCCTACGAGCAGTACTTC
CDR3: CASGGTTPYEQYF

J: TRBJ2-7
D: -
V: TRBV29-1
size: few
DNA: TGCAGCGCCGGGGTTGGGGGGGCCGCCTACGAGCAGTACTTC
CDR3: CSAGVGGAAYEQYF

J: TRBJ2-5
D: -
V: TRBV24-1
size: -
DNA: TGTGCCACCAGTGATTTGGGCAGGGCAGGAGAGACCCAGTACTTC
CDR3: CATSDLGRAGETQYF

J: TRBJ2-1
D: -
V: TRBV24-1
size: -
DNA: TGTGCCACCAGTGGGACAGTCAATGAGCAGTTCTTC
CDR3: CATSGTVNEQFF

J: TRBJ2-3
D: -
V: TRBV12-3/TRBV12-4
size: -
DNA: TGTGCCAGCAGTCCTCAGGGAAGGGGCACAGATACGCAGTATTTT
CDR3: CASSPQGRGTDTQYF

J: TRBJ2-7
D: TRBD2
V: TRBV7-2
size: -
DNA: TGTGCCAGCAGCTTTCGGGAGGCCGGGGAGCAGTACTTC
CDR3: CASSFREAGEQYF

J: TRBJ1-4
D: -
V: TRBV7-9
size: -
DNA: TGTGCCAGCAGCTTAGATGTACAGGAGACTGAAAAACTGTTTTTT
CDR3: CASSLDVQETEKLFF

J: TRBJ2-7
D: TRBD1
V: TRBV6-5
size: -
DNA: TGTGCCAGCAAAACCACAGGGGGCGTACACTACGAGCAGTACTTC
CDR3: CASKTTGGVHYEQYF

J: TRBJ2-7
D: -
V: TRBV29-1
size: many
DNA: TGCAGCGTTGAACTAGCAGACTACGAGCAGTACTTC
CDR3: CSVELADYEQYF

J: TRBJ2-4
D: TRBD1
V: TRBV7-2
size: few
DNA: TGTGCCAGCAGTAGACAGGGGGCGATGAGCGACATTCAGTACTTC
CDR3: CASSRQGAMSDIQYF

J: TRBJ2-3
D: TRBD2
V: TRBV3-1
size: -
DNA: TGTGCCAGCAGCCCGGGCGGGAGGGGAGATACGCAGTATTTT
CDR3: CASSPGGRGDTQYF

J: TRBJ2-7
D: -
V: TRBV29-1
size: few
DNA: TGCAGCGTTGAAGATCCCGCCCATGGCGGCGGGAATGAGCAGTACTTC
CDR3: CSVEDPAHGGGNEQYF

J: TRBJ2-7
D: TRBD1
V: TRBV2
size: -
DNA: TGTGCCAGTAGTGGGACAGGTTTTGGGAACGAGCAGTACTTC
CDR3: CASSGTGFGNEQYF

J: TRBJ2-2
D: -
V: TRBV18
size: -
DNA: TGTGCCAGCTCACCACCGAAGAGACCCGGGGAGCTGTTTTTT
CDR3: CASSPPKRPGELFF

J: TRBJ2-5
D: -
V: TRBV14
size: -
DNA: TGTGCCAGCAGCCAAGGTTGGGAGACCCAGTACTTC
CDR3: CASSQGWETQYF

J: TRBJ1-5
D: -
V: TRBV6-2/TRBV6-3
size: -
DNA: TGTGCCAGCAGCTATTGGGGAATTACCAGCAATCAGCCCCAGCATTTT
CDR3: CASSYWGITSNQPQHF

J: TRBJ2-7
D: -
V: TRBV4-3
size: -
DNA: TGCGCCAGCAGCCAAGTACAGGGTCCCTACGAGCAGTACTTC
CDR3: CASSQVQGPYEQYF

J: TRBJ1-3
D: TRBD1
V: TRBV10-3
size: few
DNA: TGTGCCATCACGTCACGGGGGGGACAGGGGGCAATCTCTGGAAACACCATATATTTT
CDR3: CAITSRGGQGAISGNTIYF

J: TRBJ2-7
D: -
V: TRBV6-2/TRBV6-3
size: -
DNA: TGTGCCAGCAGTTACGACCCGGGGACCCGGACCTACGAGCAGTACTTC
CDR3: CASSYDPGTRTYEQYF

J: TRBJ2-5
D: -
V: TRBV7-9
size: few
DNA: TGTGCCAGCAGCTTCACAGGCCAAGAGACCCAGTACTTC
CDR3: CASSFTGQETQYF

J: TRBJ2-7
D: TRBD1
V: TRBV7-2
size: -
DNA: TGTGCCAGCAGCTTCCGGGACAGGGCCGAGCAGTACTTC
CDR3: CASSFRDRAEQYF

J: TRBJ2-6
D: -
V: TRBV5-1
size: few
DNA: TGCGCCAGCAGCTTGGGACAGACCTCTGGGGCCAACGTCCTGACTTTC
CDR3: CASSLGQTSGANVLTF

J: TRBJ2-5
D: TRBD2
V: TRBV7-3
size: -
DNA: TGTGCCAGCGCTAGCGGATGGCAAGAGACCCAGTACTTC
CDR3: CASASGWQETQYF

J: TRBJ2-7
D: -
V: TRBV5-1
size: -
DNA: TGCGCCAGCACCCAGGGGAGGGGCTCCTACAATGAGCAGTACTTC
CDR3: CASTQGRGSYNEQYF

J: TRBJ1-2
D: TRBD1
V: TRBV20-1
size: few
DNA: TGCAGTGCTAGACAGGACAGGGGGCAAGGCTACACCTTC
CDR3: CSARQDRGQGYTF

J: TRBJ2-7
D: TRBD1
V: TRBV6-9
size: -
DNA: TGTGCCAGCAGTTATACTACAAACCGGGACAGGGACTACGAGCAGTACTTC
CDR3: CASSYTTNRDRDYEQYF

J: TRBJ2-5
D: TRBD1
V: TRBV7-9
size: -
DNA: TGTGCCAGCAGCCACGGGACAGGAATCTACCAAGAGACCCAGTACTTC
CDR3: CASSHGTGIYQETQYF

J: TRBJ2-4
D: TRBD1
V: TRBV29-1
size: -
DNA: TGCAGCGTAATCCGGGACAGGGGAAACATTCAGTACTTC
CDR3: CSVIRDRGNIQYF

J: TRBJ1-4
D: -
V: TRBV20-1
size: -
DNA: TGCAGTGCTAGCGGGTCCCCCTTCAGGGACGGTGACGAAAAACTGTTTTTT
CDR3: CSASGSPFRDGDEKLFF

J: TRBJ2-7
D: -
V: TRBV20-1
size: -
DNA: TGCAGTGCTAGAGATCTGGACAGTTTTACCTACGAGCAGTACTTC
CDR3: CSARDLDSFTYEQYF

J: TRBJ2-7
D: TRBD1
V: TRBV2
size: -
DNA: TGTGCCAGCAGTGCGCAAATAGGGACAGGGGGCCAGTACGAGCAGTACTTC
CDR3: CASSAQIGTGGQYEQYF

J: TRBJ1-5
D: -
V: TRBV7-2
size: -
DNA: TGTGCCAGCCAGGACAGTGCCTATGGGCAGCCCCAGCATTTT
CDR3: CASQDSAYGQPQHF

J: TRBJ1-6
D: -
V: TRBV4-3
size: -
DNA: TGCGCCAGCAGCAACCCCGGCTACTCACCCCTCCACTTT
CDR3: CASSNPGYSPLHF

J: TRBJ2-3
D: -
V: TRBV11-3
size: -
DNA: TGTGCCAGCAGCTTTGCCCGAGGGACAGATACGCAGTATTTT
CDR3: CASSFARGTDTQYF

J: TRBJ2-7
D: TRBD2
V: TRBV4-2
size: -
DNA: TGTGCCAGCAGCCAAGTCCCACCCAGCGGGGGACCCTACGAGCAGTACTTC
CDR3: CASSQVPPSGGPYEQYF

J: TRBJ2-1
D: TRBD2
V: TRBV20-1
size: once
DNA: TGCAGTGCTAGCCGAGCGGGAGATTGCGAGCAGTTCTTC
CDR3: CSASRAGDCEQFF

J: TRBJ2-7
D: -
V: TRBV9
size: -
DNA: TGTGCCAGCAGCGTAGATGACCGAGGGCCCTACGAGCAGTACTTC
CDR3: CASSVDDRGPYEQYF

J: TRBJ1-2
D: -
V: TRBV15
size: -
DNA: TGTGCCACCAGCAAGGGGGGAACCTATGGCTACACCTTC
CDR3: CATSKGGTYGYTF

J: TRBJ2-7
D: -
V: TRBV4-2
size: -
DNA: TGTGCCAGCAGCCAAGGGGGGGAAAGCTCCTACGAGCAGTACTTC
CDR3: CASSQGGESSYEQYF

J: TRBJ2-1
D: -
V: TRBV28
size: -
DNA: TGTGCCAGCAGTCGCCCCCAGGGTAGCACCTACAATGAGCAGTTCTTC
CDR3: CASSRPQGSTYNEQFF

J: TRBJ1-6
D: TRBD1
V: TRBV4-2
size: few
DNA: TGTGCCAGCAGCCAGTCCGCCCGGATTGGGACAGGGAAAGAATCACCCCTCCACTTT
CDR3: CASSQSARIGTGKESPLHF

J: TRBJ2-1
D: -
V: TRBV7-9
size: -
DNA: TGTGCCAGCACGGAGGGGTGGAATGAGCAGTTCTTC
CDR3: CASTEGWNEQFF

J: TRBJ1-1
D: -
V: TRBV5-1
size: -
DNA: TGCGCCAGCAGCTTGGGGCAGGGAAGATACACTGAAGCTTTCTTT
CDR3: CASSLGQGRYTEAFF

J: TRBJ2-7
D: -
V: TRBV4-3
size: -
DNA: TGCGCCAGCAGCCAGATCCAAGGAGGAGGCTACAATGAGCAGTACTTC
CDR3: CASSQIQGGGYNEQYF

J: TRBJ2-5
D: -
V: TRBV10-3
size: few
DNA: TGTGCCATCAGTGCCCTACAGGGTATCCAGGAGACCCAGTACTTC
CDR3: CAISALQGIQETQYF

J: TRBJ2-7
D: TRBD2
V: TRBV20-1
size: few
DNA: TGCAGTGCTAGAGAGGGGACTAGCGGAGGTGAGCAGTACTTC
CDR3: CSAREGTSGGEQYF

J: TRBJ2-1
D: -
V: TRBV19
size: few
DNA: TGTGCCAGTAGTAAACCTTACAATGAGCAGTTCTTC
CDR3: CASSKPYNEQFF